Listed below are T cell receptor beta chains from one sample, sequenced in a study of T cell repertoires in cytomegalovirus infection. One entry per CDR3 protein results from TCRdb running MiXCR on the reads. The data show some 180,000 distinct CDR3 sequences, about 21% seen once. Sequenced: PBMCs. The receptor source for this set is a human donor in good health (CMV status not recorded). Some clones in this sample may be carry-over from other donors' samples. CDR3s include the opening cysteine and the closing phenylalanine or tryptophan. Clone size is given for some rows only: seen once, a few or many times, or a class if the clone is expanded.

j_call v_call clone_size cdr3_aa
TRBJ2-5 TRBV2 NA CASSEAGSRGETQYF
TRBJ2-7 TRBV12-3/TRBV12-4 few CASQGDHEQYF
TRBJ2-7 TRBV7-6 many CASSGALAGTRGEQYF
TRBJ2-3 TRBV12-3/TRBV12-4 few CASFLAGGSTDTQYF
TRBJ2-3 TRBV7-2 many CASSYGLFASTDTQYF
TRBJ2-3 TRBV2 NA CASSPPGSNTDTQYF
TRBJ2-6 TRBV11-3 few CASSTSSGANVLTF
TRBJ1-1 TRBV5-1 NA CASSLAPGLNTEAFF
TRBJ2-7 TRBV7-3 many CASSSAGQPYEQYF
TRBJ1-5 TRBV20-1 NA CSARLGEAQHF
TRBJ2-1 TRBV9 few CASSLTDYSKFKGVEQFF
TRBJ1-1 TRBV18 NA CASSPLLNTEAFF
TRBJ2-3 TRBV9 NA CASSSREGAGDTQYF
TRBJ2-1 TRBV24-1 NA CATSGLTSGAGGEQFF
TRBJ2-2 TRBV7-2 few CASSLGISTGELFF
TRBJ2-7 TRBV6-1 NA CASSFPGTVSEQYF
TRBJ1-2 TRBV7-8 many CASSPRPLDPIGSYGYTF
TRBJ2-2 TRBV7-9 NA CASRGGNGNTGELFF
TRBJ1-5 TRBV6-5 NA CASSPLGQGGWFGQPQHF
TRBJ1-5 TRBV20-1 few CSASFLDSNQPQHF
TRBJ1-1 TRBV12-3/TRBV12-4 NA CASSFRVMNTEAFF
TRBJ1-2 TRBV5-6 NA CASSEERLYGYTF
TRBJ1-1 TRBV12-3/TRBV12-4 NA CASSRTGGPEAFF
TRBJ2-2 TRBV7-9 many CASSLSGELFF
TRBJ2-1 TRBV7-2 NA CARSPGTGGHNEQFF
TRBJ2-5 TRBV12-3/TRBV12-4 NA CASTTRESGTQYF
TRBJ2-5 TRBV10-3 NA CAISGGAAQETQYF
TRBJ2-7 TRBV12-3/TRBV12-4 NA CASSSRDRGDYEQYF
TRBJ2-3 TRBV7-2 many CASSLDGGTVADTQYF
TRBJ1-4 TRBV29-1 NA CSVATMGAATNEKLFF
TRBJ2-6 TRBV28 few CASSFPSGANVLTF